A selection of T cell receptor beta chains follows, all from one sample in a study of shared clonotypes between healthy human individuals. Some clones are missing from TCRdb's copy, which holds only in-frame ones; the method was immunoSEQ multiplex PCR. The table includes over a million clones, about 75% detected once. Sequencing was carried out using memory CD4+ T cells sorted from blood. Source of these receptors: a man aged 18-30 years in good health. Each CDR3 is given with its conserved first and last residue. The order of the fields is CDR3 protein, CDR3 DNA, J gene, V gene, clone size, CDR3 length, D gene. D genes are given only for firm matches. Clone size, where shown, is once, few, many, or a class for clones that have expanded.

CASSSGSIGTDTQYF TGCGCCAGCAGCTCCGGTAGTATTGGCACAGATACGCAGTATTTT TRBJ2-3 TRBV5-1 few 15 NA
CASSPVATYEQYF TGTGCCAGCAGCCCAGTAGCTACCTACGAGCAGTACTTC TRBJ2-7 TRBV7-2 once 13 NA
CASSDSYYGYTF TGTGCCAGCAGTGATAGTTACTATGGCTACACCTTC TRBJ1-2 TRBV25-1 NA 12 NA
CASSLKFSSSYEQYF TGTGCCAGCAGCTTAAAGTTCAGCAGCTCCTACGAGCAGTACTTC TRBJ2-7 TRBV11-2 once 15 NA
CASSIGSSRLAGSYNEQFF TGTGCCAGTAGTATAGGTTCGTCGAGACTAGCGGGATCCTACAATGAGCAGTTCTTC TRBJ2-1 TRBV19 few 19 TRBD2
CASSSYRVGGTETQYF TGTGCCAGCAGCTCCTACAGGGTAGGGGGCACAGAGACCCAGTACTTC TRBJ2-5 TRBV5-4 NA 16 TRBD1
CASSLRLLAGLNEQFF TGCGCCAGCAGCTTAAGATTGCTAGCGGGTCTTAATGAGCAGTTCTTC TRBJ2-1 TRBV5-1 NA 16 TRBD2
CASSARPGLRSGANVLTF TGTGCCAGCAGCGCCCGACCGGGACTCCGCTCTGGGGCCAACGTCCTGACTTTC TRBJ2-6 TRBV21-1 NA 18 NA
CASTLQGFATNEKLFF TGTGCCAGCACCTTACAGGGTTTCGCAACTAATGAAAAACTGTTTTTT TRBJ1-4 TRBV6-6 NA 16 NA
CASRGTGTLGREQYF TGTGCCAGCAGAGGGACCGGGACATTAGGTCGGGAGCAGTACTTC TRBJ2-7 TRBV7-9 NA 15 NA
CASSLRDDQPQHF TGTGCCAGCAGCTTACGGGATGATCAGCCCCAGCATTTT TRBJ1-5 TRBV7-8 NA 13 NA
CASSANRGPDTQYF TGTGCCAGCAGTGCCAACAGGGGCCCAGATACGCAGTATTTT TRBJ2-3 TRBV2 NA 14 TRBD1
CASSQNSGSQETQYF TGTGCCAGCAGCCAAAATAGCGGTTCACAAGAGACCCAGTACTTC TRBJ2-5 TRBV7-9 NA 15 NA
CASSLALAYEQYF TGTGCCAGCAGCTTGGCACTAGCCTACGAGCAGTACTTC TRBJ2-7 TRBV7-2 NA 13 NA
CASRILNTEAFF TGTGCCAGCAGAATTTTGAACACTGAAGCTTTCTTT TRBJ1-1 TRBV28 few 12 NA
CASSLSGYYEQYF TGTGCCAGCAGTCTTAGCGGATACTACGAGCAGTACTTC TRBJ2-7 TRBV28 NA 13 NA
CASSSPRSTLTYEQYF TGTGCCAGCAGCTCCCCCCGCAGCACATTAACCTACGAGCAGTACTTC TRBJ2-7 TRBV7-9 NA 16 NA
CASSATGPNNSPLHF TGTGCCAGCAGTGCGACCGGGCCCAATAATTCACCCCTCCACTTT TRBJ1-6 TRBV2 NA 15 NA
CASSLLGQRETQYF TGTGCCAGCAGCTTACTCGGACAGAGAGAGACCCAGTACTTC TRBJ2-5 TRBV7-3 NA 14 NA
CASSDGYGQGDNSPLHF TGTGCCAGCAGCGACGGATACGGGCAGGGAGATAATTCACCCCTCCACTTT TRBJ1-6 TRBV7-2 NA 17 NA
CASSEVGATHGTQYF TGTGCCAGCAGTGAAGTAGGGGCTACTCACGGGACCCAGTACTTC TRBJ2-5 TRBV2 NA 15 NA
CASSFTGTGDLYF TGTGCCAGCAGCTTCACAGGGACTGGGGATTTGTATTTT TRBJ2-3 TRBV5-6 once 13 NA
CASTLGLAGLSSYGANVLTF TGCGCCAGCACCCTGGGGTTGGCGGGCCTATCTTCTTACGGGGCCAACGTCCTGACTTTC TRBJ2-6 TRBV5-1 NA 20 NA
CASSPSFTGTGYEQYF TGTGCCAGCTCACCATCGTTTACGGGCACCGGCTACGAGCAGTACTTC TRBJ2-7 TRBV18 NA 16 NA
CASSFDSLGGYEQFF TGTGCCAGCAGTTTTGACAGCCTGGGGGGTTATGAGCAGTTCTTC TRBJ2-1 TRBV28 NA 15 NA
CASSQDVWGIDGYTF TGTGCCAGCAGCCAAGATGTATGGGGTATTGATGGCTACACCTTC TRBJ1-2 TRBV14 few 15 NA
CASRLTGLWDRGDQPQHF TGTGCCAGTAGGCTTACCGGCCTGTGGGACCGGGGCGATCAGCCCCAGCATTTT TRBJ1-5 TRBV19 NA 18 NA
CASSFSGQGGNTIYF TGTGCCAGCAGCTTTTCGGGACAGGGAGGAAACACCATATATTTT TRBJ1-3 TRBV11-3 NA 15 TRBD1